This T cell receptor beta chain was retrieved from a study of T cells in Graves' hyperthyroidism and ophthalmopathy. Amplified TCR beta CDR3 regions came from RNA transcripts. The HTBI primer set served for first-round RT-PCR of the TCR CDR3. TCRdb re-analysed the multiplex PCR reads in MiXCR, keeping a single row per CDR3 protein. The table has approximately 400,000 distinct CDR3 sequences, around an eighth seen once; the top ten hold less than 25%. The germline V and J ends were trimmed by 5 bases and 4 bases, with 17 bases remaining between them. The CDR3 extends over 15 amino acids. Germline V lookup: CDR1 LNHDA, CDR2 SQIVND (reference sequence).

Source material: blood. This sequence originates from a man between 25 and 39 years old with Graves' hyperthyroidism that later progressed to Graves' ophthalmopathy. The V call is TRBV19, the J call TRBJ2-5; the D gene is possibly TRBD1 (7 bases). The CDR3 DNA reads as TGTGCCAGTAGTTGGCGGCAGGGGGGACGAGAGACCCAGTACTTC. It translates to CASSWRQGGRETQYF.